A selection of T cell receptor beta chains follows, all from one sample in a study of regulatory T cells in long-lasting Graves disease. Using its own MiXCR run on the multiplex PCR reads, TCRdb lists one record per CDR3 protein. Among some 340,000 distinct CDR3 sequences listed, approximately 12% were seen once. This sample also appeared in a second study, on T cells in Graves' hyperthyroidism and ophthalmopathy.

The material was peripheral blood mononuclear cells (PBMCs), obtained at new diagnosis, from a patient treated with antithyroid drugs. Every receptor here comes from a woman between 18 and 30 years old with Graves disease. Both conserved end residues are part of each CDR3. Fields, in order: clone size, V gene, D gene, J gene, CDR3 DNA, CDR3 protein. A D gene is named only where the DNA matches it firmly. Clone size is stated in some rows and not others, as once, few, many or a class when expanded.

many,TRBV30,-,TRBJ1-1,TGTGCCTGGAGTATGGGTATGAACACTGAAGCTTTCTTT,CAWSMGMNTEAFF
few,TRBV15,-,TRBJ2-1,TGTGCCACCAGCAGAGATTCAAGGGTAGATGAGCAGTTCTTC,CATSRDSRVDEQFF
many,TRBV20-1,-,TRBJ2-6,TGCAGTGCTACACGTATTGGGGCCAACGTCCTGACTTTC,CSATRIGANVLTF
few,TRBV27,-,TRBJ1-2,TGTGCCAGCAGTTTATCGGGGAGATACTATGGCTACACCTTC,CASSLSGRYYGYTF
many,TRBV2,-,TRBJ2-3,TGTGCCGGGATAAGAAGCCCGGGAGTCGGCACAGATACGCAGTATTTT,CAGIRSPGVGTDTQYF
many,TRBV29-1,TRBD1,TRBJ2-1,TGCAGCGTTGACTACAGGGGTAATGAGCAGTTCTTC,CSVDYRGNEQFF
-,TRBV28,-,TRBJ2-5,TGTACCAGCAGTTTACGGAATCTACGACAAGAGACCCAGTACTTC,CTSSLRNLRQETQYF
few,TRBV20-1,TRBD2,TRBJ2-7,TGCAGTGCTAGAGATACGGGACTAGTAAGCGAGCAGTACTTC,CSARDTGLVSEQYF
many,TRBV24-1,-,TRBJ2-1,TGTGCCACCAGTGACCCACACATTGAGCAGTTCTTC,CATSDPHIEQFF
many,TRBV7-2,-,TRBJ2-5,TGTGCCAGCAGCCGGGGGGCGGGGGAGACCCAGTACTTC,CASSRGAGETQYF
few,TRBV12-3/TRBV12-4,-,TRBJ1-2,TGTGCCAGCAGTTTAGCAAGATCATATGGCTACACCTTC,CASSLARSYGYTF
-,TRBV28,TRBD1,TRBJ1-6,TGTGCCAGCAGTCCCCGGACAGGGACCCCTTACTTT,CASSPRTGTPYF
-,TRBV6-1,-,TRBJ2-3,TGTGCCAGCGCAAACCAGGGGAGGGGGAGGGATACGCAGTATTTT,CASANQGRGRDTQYF
-,TRBV10-3,-,TRBJ2-1,TGTGCCATCAGTGCAGGGAGAAATGAGCAGTTCTTC,CAISAGRNEQFF
-,TRBV7-2,TRBD1,TRBJ2-1,TGTGCCAGCAGCTTAGTTGTGTTTGTCGGGACAGGGGGTCACAATGAGCAGTTCTTC,CASSLVVFVGTGGHNEQFF
many,TRBV18,TRBD1,TRBJ2-7,TGTGCCAGCTCGCCGGGACAGTCCCCCTACGAGCAGTACTTC,CASSPGQSPYEQYF
many,TRBV6-5,-,TRBJ1-1,TGTGCCAGCAGTCGACCTCAGCAGAACACTGAAGCTTTCTTT,CASSRPQQNTEAFF
many,TRBV27,TRBD2,TRBJ2-3,TGTGCCAGCAGTTATATTGGGACTAGCGGGAGTGCAGATACGCAGTATTTT,CASSYIGTSGSADTQYF
-,TRBV29-1,-,TRBJ2-3,TGCAGCATCAGACCCGCGGATACGCAGTATTTT,CSIRPADTQYF
many,TRBV20-1,-,TRBJ1-1,TGCAGTGCATTAGACAGGCCCAACACTGAAGCTTTCTTT,CSALDRPNTEAFF
many,TRBV7-9,TRBD2,TRBJ2-3,TGTGCCAGCAGCACCCGGACTAGCGGGTCTAGGATCACAGATACGCAGTATTTT,CASSTRTSGSRITDTQYF
many,TRBV20-1,-,TRBJ2-3,TGCAGTGCTAGAGTTCTTAGGTCCGGAGTTCGCACAGATACGCAGTATTTT,CSARVLRSGVRTDTQYF
many,TRBV27,TRBD2,TRBJ2-1,TGTGCCAGCAGTTTACGCGGGGGGGACAATGAGCAGTTCTTC,CASSLRGGDNEQFF
many,TRBV20-1,TRBD1,TRBJ1-2,TGCAGTGCTAGAGATGGGACAGGGAACTATGGCTACACCTTC,CSARDGTGNYGYTF
many,TRBV2,-,TRBJ1-2,TGTGCCAGCAGTATGACAGACCCCTATGGAGGCTACACCTTC,CASSMTDPYGGYTF
few,TRBV29-1,-,TRBJ1-1,TGCAGCGTTACTGTGCTAAGGACTGAAGCTTTCTTT,CSVTVLRTEAFF
-,TRBV12-3/TRBV12-4,TRBD1,TRBJ2-2,TGTGCCAGCAGTTCAACCCCGGGACAGGGGCCTCACCCCCACACCGGGGAGCTGTTTTTT,CASSSTPGQGPHPHTGELFF
many,TRBV5-6,-,TRBJ1-2,TGTGCCAGCAGCCCTGCTCGGGGCGCAGGAAACTATGGCTACACCTTC,CASSPARGAGNYGYTF
many,TRBV5-1,TRBD1,TRBJ2-2,TGCGCCAGCAGCGATGGGACAGGGGGCCTCACCGGGGAGCTGTTTTTT,CASSDGTGGLTGELFF
many,TRBV2,-,TRBJ2-7,TGTGCCAGCAGGGTAATCACAGGTCTCTACGAGCAGTACTTC,CASRVITGLYEQYF
many,TRBV7-3,-,TRBJ2-1,TGTGCCAGCAGCTTTGCGGGCGGTGGGCAGTTCTTC,CASSFAGGGQFF
-,TRBV6-4,TRBD1,TRBJ1-5,TGTGCCAGCAGTTATACAGGGGATAGCAATCAGCCCCAGCATTTT,CASSYTGDSNQPQHF
many,TRBV10-3,-,TRBJ1-5,TGTGCCAGCGCTTCCCGGGACTCGGTCAATCAGCCCCAGCATTTT,CASASRDSVNQPQHF
many,TRBV11-3,TRBD2,TRBJ2-3,TGTGCCAGCAGCTTAACCAGCGGGGGGGCGACAGATACGCAGTATTTT,CASSLTSGGATDTQYF
many,TRBV24-1,TRBD1,TRBJ2-3,TGTGCCACCAGTGATTTTGCCGGTCCGGGACAGGACAACCAACCGACAGATACGCAGTATTTT,CATSDFAGPGQDNQPTDTQYF
-,TRBV12-3/TRBV12-4,TRBD1,TRBJ2-2,TGTGCCAGCACCTCAAGGACAGGGGGCTTAACCGGGGAGCTGTTTTTT,CASTSRTGGLTGELFF
many,TRBV12-3/TRBV12-4,TRBD1,TRBJ1-4,TGTGCCAGCAGTCGGGACAGGGGCAATGAAAAACTGTTTTTT,CASSRDRGNEKLFF
few,TRBV5-6,-,TRBJ2-7,TGTGCCAGCAGCTTGGCCCCTAACAGCTACGAGCAGTACTTC,CASSLAPNSYEQYF
many,TRBV5-1,TRBD2,TRBJ2-2,TGCGCCAGCAGCTTGGGCGCGGGAGGGATCGGGGAGCTGTTTTTT,CASSLGAGGIGELFF
many,TRBV10-3,-,TRBJ1-2,TGTGCCATCAGTGAGTACAAGGAGGATTACTATGGCTACACCTTC,CAISEYKEDYYGYTF
few,TRBV4-1,-,TRBJ2-2,TGCGCCAGCAGCCAAGAGAGAAGGAGACTAGGGAACACCGGGGAGCTGTTTTTT,CASSQERRRLGNTGELFF
many,TRBV20-1,-,TRBJ2-7,TGCAGTGCTCACCCACCTGGGGTATTCCCCTACGAGCAGTACTTC,CSAHPPGVFPYEQYF
many,TRBV27,-,TRBJ2-1,TGTGCCAGCAGTTTTCGAGTGTCCAACAATGAGCAGTTCTTC,CASSFRVSNNEQFF
many,TRBV7-6,-,TRBJ1-1,TGTGCCAGCAGCTTAGCGTGGGGTGGAGGGTTCAGGAACACTGAAGCTTTCTTT,CASSLAWGGGFRNTEAFF
-,TRBV20-1,TRBD1,TRBJ2-5,TGCAGTGCTCCCCGACAGGGCCAAGAGACCCAGTACTTC,CSAPRQGQETQYF
-,TRBV5-1,-,TRBJ1-4,TGCGCCAGCAGGGACAGACTACTCGAAAAACTGTTTTTT,CASRDRLLEKLFF
few,TRBV5-1,-,TRBJ1-4,TGCGCCAGCAGCTTGGAAAGAACTAATGAAAAACTGTTTTTT,CASSLERTNEKLFF
many,TRBV20-1,TRBD2,TRBJ2-3,TGCAGTGCTGGTAGCGGGGTGGGCACAGATACGCAGTATTTT,CSAGSGVGTDTQYF